This TCR beta chain was recorded in a study of blood T cell repertoires in COVID-19. V was clipped by 0 bases and J by 3 bases, with 9 bases between them. The germline CDR1 and CDR2 sequences are SGHDN and FVKESK. The CDR3 is 15 amino acids. Using immunoSEQ multiplex PCR, the repertoire was profiled, and TCRdb retains in-frame clones only, with some absent. The data hold about 200,000 clones, with more than 80% observed a single time. The J gene is TRBJ2-1, the V gene TRBV14; D unresolved. Sequenced sample: PBMCs or T cells enriched from blood (not recorded which). The TCR originated in a man younger than 40 who had recovered from COVID-19. The CDR3 sequence: CASSQDAGSYNEQFF. The DNA of the CDR3 is TGTGCCAGCAGCCAAGACGCAGGAAGCTACAATGAGCAGTTCTTC.